One sample yielded the 17 T cell receptor beta chains listed below, sequenced in a study of blood T cell repertoires in COVID-19. The repertoire was sequenced with immunoSEQ multiplex PCR; TCRdb's copy has only in-frame clones and lacks some. The sample yields approximately 37,000 clones, approximately 89% seen once. The sample was peripheral blood. Every receptor here comes from a man in his fifties or sixties with active or convalescent COVID-19.

The chain is built from TRBV5-1 and TRBJ2-4; perhaps TRBD1 as D (6 bases). This CDR3 is built from 16 residues. Germline CDR1 reads SGHRS; CDR2 reads YFSETQ. V was trimmed by 2 bases and J by 6 bases, leaving 18 bases between them. The CDR3 bases are TGCGCCAGCAGCTTTAGTGGGGGCGCAGTGGCAAACATTCAGTACTTC. This codes for CASSFSGGAVANIQYF.

The rearrangement joins TRBV6-1 to TRBJ2-6; maybe TRBD1 (6 bases). The CDR3 is 21 amino acids. Trimming removed 2 bases from V and 0 bases from J, with 23 bases in between. CDR1 is MNHNS and CDR2 is SASEGT in the germline V gene. In DNA, the CDR3 is TGTGCCAGCAGTGAACTTTCCGTGACAGGTTGGGTTAACTCTGGGGCCAACGTCCTGACTTTC. This sequence encodes CASSELSVTGWVNSGANVLTF.

The chain recombines TRBV7-2 with TRBJ2-1, with D maybe TRBD2 (6 bases). Trimming took 4 bases from V and 3 from J, leaving 22 bases between them. Looked up from germline, CDR1 is SGHTA and CDR2 is FQGNSA. The CDR3 runs to 18 residues. In DNA form, the CDR3 reads TGTGCCAGCAGCTATAAGGGTAGGGCGGGGTTGGTCTACAATGAGCAGTTCTTC. The encoded protein is CASSYKGRAGLVYNEQFF.

This chain joins TRBV5-4 and TRBJ2-3, with TRBD2 matching over 7 bases. CDR1 and CDR2 (germline): SGHNT, YYREEE (reference sequence). This CDR3 region has 16 residues. Trimming at V came to 4 bases and at J to 5 bases, leaving 13 bases not matched to a gene. The CDR3 loop is CASSLSGGRRLDTQYF. The CDR3 nucleotides are TGTGCCAGCAGCCTTTCGGGCGGGAGAAGGTTAGATACGCAGTATTTT.

The CDR3 reads CASSQLQGSTEAFF. The CDR3, as DNA: TGTGCCAGCTCACAACTACAGGGGAGCACTGAAGCTTTCTTT. This chain joins TRBV18 and TRBJ1-1; 7 bases line up with TRBD1. The length of the CDR3 is 14 residues. J lost 4 bases, V lost 4 bases, and 6 bases had no gene match. Germline CDR1 is KGHSH and CDR2 is LQKENI.

The J gene is TRBJ2-2, the V gene TRBV12-5; D is uncertain. V lost 0 bases and J lost 2, with 4 bases in between. The V gene's germline CDR1 is LGHNT and CDR2 FRNRAP. This CDR3 is built from 14 residues. Here the CDR3 reads CASGLVLNTGELFF. CDR3 DNA sequence: TGTGCTAGTGGTTTGGTACTTAACACCGGGGAGCTGTTTTTT. The full variable domain, rest sourced from reference TRBV12-5 and TRBJ2-2, is DARVTQTPRHKVTEMGQEVTMRCQPILGHNTVFWYRQTMMQGLELLAYFRNRAPLDDSGMPKDRFSAEMPDATLATLKIQPSEPRDSAVYFCASGLVLNTGELFFGEGSRLTVL.

This sequence joins TRBV19 and TRBJ1-4; D perhaps matches TRBD1 (5 bases). The ends were cut back, 7 bases at V and 3 bases at J, with 12 bases in the middle. Germline-derived CDR1 and CDR2 are LNHDA and SQIVND (reference sequence). This CDR3 contains 14 residues. The CDR3 DNA is TGTGCCAGTAACCGACGGGGGGCTAATGAAAAACTGTTTTTT. The encoded protein is CASNRRGANEKLFF.

V gene TRBV5-1 combines with J gene TRBJ1-2; 8 bases agree with TRBD1. This CDR3 comprises 15 residues. Germline trimming cut 2 bases from V and 6 bases from J; bases unmatched to any gene: 9. The germline V gene has CDR1 SGHRS and CDR2 YFSETQ. CDR3 DNA: TGCGCCAGCAGCTTTGACAGGGGAGTCGGGGATGGCTACACCTTC. It specifies CASSFDRGVGDGYTF.

The rearrangement uses TRBV30 and TRBJ1-1, with no clear D. This CDR3 contains 13 residues. V was cut by 1 base and J by 0 bases, with 6 bases left in between. Looked up from germline, CDR1 is GTSNPN and CDR2 is SVGIG (reference sequence). CDR3 protein: CAWSESLNTEAFF. The CDR3 region has the DNA TGTGCCTGGAGTGAAAGCCTGAACACTGAAGCTTTCTTT.

This chain uses TRBV13 with TRBJ2-3; the match to TRBD2 covers 14 bases. The length of the CDR3 is 16 residues. The germline gives CDR1 PRHDT, CDR2 FYEKMQ (reference sequence). The J segment lost 7 bases and the V segment lost 4 bases, leaving 7 bases of the junction unmatched. The CDR3 reads CASSSAGTSGSHTQYF. The CDR3 DNA follows: TGTGCCAGCAGCTCGGCCGGGACTAGCGGGAGTCATACGCAGTATTTT.

This sequence joins TRBV12-3 or TRBV12-4 and TRBJ2-3, with no clear D. Trimming took 6 bases from V and 2 from J, leaving 3 bases between them. The length of the CDR3 is 11 residues. In nucleotides, the CDR3 is TGTGCCAGCAGACTCACAGATACGCAGTATTTT. Residues: CASRLTDTQYF.

This rearrangement joins TRBV15 to TRBJ2-7; 9 bases are shared with TRBD1. V trimming: 3 bases; J trimming: 5 bases; junction bases outside the gene matches: 8. Germline V gene sequence: CDR1 LNHNV, CDR2 YYDKDF (reference sequence). The CDR3 loop spans 15 amino acids. The CDR3, as DNA: TGTGCCACCAGCAGGGGGGGGACAGGGCAGAACGAGCAGTACGTC. Translated: CATSRGGTGQNEQYV.

V usage is TRBV2 and J usage is TRBJ1-1; D unclear. Deletions cut 6 bases from V and 4 bases from J, with 15 bases between. From germline, CDR1 is SNHLY and CDR2 FYNNEI. The CDR3 runs to 14 residues. The CDR3 DNA is TGTGCCAGCAGCGAGGGAGGGTTCGTCACTGAAGCTTTCTTT. This encodes CASSEGGFVTEAFF. Combining the CDR3 with reference TRBV2 and TRBJ1-1 gives the whole variable domain EPEVTQTPSHQVTQMGQEVILRCVPISNHLYFYWYRQILGQKVEFLVSFYNNEISEKSEIFDDQFSVERPDGSNFTLKIRSTKLEDSAMYFCASSEGGFVTEAFFGQGTRLTVV.

The rearrangement uses TRBV24-1 and TRBJ1-2; D is ambiguous. The germline gives CDR1 KGHDR, CDR2 SFDVKD. V lost 2 bases to trimming and J lost 4 bases, with 10 bases between them. The CDR3 length is 14 residues. CDR3: CATSDSTLPYGYTF. Written as DNA, the CDR3 is TGTGCCACCAGTGATTCTACCCTCCCCTATGGCTACACCTTC.

V gene TRBV28 combines with J gene TRBJ2-2; 10 bases fit TRBD1. The length of the CDR3 is 14 residues. Losses at the gene ends were 8 bases for V and 7 bases for J; bases not matched to a gene: 7. Germline V gene lookup returns CDR1 MDHEN and CDR2 SYDVKM. The CDR3 DNA sequence: TGTGCCAGCGGGGGACAGGGGCGAATCGGGGAGCTGTTTTTT. This gives the protein CASGGQGRIGELFF.

A word on this clone: A junction end diverges from the germline sequence, so it may reflect a read error. The V call is TRBV5-6, the J call TRBJ2-3; TRBD2 aligns across 8 bases. Germline CDR1 and CDR2: SGHDT and YYEEEE. This CDR3 comprises 15 residues. The CDR3 protein is CASSLGGLASDTQYF. Here the CDR3 DNA reads TGTGCCAGCAGCTTGGGTGGACTAGCTTCAGACACGCAGTATTTT.

This clone was recorded only once. This chain links TRBV15 with TRBJ2-7; possible D gene TRBD2, 6 bases. V gave up 1 base and J gave up 4 bases, with 14 bases separating them. Germline V lookup: CDR1 LNHNV, CDR2 YYDKDF (reference sequence). This CDR3 comprises 15 residues. CDR3 DNA: TGTGCCACCAGCAGAGGCGGGGAGTTTGGGTACGAGCAGTACGTC. This encodes CATSRGGEFGYEQYV.